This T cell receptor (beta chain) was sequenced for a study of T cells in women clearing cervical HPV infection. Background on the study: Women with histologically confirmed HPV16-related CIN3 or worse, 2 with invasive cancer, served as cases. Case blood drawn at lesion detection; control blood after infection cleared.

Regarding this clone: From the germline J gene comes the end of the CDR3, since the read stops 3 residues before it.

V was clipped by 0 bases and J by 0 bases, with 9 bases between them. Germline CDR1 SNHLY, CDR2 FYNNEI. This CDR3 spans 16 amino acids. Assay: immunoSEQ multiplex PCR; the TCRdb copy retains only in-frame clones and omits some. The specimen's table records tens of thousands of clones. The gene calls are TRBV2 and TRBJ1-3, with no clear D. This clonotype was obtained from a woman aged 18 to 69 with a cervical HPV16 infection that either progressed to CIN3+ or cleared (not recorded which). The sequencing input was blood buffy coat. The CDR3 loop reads CASSEAGFFSGNTIYF. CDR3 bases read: TGTGCCAGCAGTGAAGCCGGTTTCTTCTCTGGAAACACC.